The 21 T cell receptor beta chains listed next were all sequenced from one sample in a study of blood T cell repertoires in COVID-19. Clones were read by immunoSEQ multiplex PCR, and TCRdb kept only the in-frame ones, dropping some. The sample consists of 220,000 or so clones, roughly 85% of them appearing once. Sequenced sample: peripheral blood. All receptors derive from a man between 45 and 60 years old who had recovered from COVID-19.

The J gene is TRBJ2-7, the V gene TRBV5-1; 8 positions match TRBD2. J lost 6 bases, V lost 0 bases, and 8 bases had no gene match. This CDR3 contains 15 residues. The germline gives CDR1 SGHRS, CDR2 YFSETQ. The CDR3: CASSLANSGIAEQYF. Written as DNA, the CDR3 is TGCGCCAGCAGCTTGGCGAATAGCGGGATTGCCGAGCAGTACTTC.

J is TRBJ1-6 and V is TRBV6-5; D gene uncertain. V was shortened by 6 bases and J by 8 bases, with 14 bases between the two germline ends. Germline CDR1 reads MNHEY; CDR2 reads SVGAGI. There are 14 residues in the CDR3. This CDR3 is CASSLDMWDSPLHF. CDR3 bases: TGTGCCAGCAGCCTCGACATGTGGGATTCACCCCTCCACTTT.

The chain couples TRBV27 to TRBJ2-3; D is possibly TRBD2 (5 bases). The CDR3 has 19 residues. The V gene's germline CDR1 is MNHEY and CDR2 SMNVEV (reference sequence). V lost 3 bases and J lost 0, with 22 bases in between. The CDR3 loop reads CASSLSWGARDASTDTQYF. The CDR3, as DNA: TGTGCCAGCAGTTTGAGCTGGGGAGCCCGGGATGCTAGCACAGATACGCAGTATTTT.

V usage is TRBV2 and J usage is TRBJ1-2, with 8 bases lining up with TRBD1. The junction had 7 bases not matched to a gene; V was cut back by 6 bases and J by 4 bases. The CDR3 runs 14 residues. Per germline, CDR1 SNHLY and CDR2 FYNNEI. The CDR3 DNA reads as TGTGCCAGCAGATTCAGGGGGCTGGGCTATGGCTACACCTTC. Amino acid sequence: CASRFRGLGYGYTF.

The table lists this clone with a count of one. The chain uses TRBV5-5 and TRBJ2-4, with 15 bases matching TRBD2. The CDR3 spans 17 residues. Trimming cost V 4 bases and J 7 bases; bases outside gene matches: 9. Germline loops: CDR1 SGHKS, CDR2 YYEKEE (reference sequence). CDR3 amino acids: CASSVRTSGRALNIQYF. CDR3 DNA: TGTGCCAGCAGCGTCCGGACTAGCGGGAGGGCCCTGAACATTCAGTACTTC. Combining the CDR3 with reference TRBV5-5 and TRBJ2-4 gives the whole variable domain DAGVTQSPTHLIKTRGQQVTLRCSPISGHKSVSWYQQVLGQGPQFIFQYYEKEERGRGNFPDRFSARQFPNYSSELNVNALLLGDSALYLCASSVRTSGRALNIQYFGAGTRLSVL.

A remark on this clone: The junction departs from the called germline gene at one end, perhaps through a read error. The rearrangement uses TRBV30 and TRBJ2-4; 7 positions match TRBD2. CDR1 and CDR2 (germline): GTSNPN, SVGIG (reference sequence). This CDR3 spans 11 amino acids. The CDR3 spells CAWSAGLDVNF. CDR3 DNA sequence: TGTGCCTGGAGTGCAGGACTAGATGTCAACTTC.

The chain couples TRBV20-1 to TRBJ2-7, with D possibly TRBD1 on 5 matching bases. In germline, CDR1 is DFQATT, CDR2 SNEGSKA (reference sequence). This CDR3 contains 13 residues. The V end was cut by 3 bases, the J end by 1 base, with 10 bases between. CDR3 DNA: TGCAGTGCTAGTAGGGGAAGGTCCTACGAGCAGTACTTC. Its protein is CSASRGRSYEQYF.

The genes are TRBV10-2 and TRBJ2-1; 7 nucleotides line up with TRBD2. The trim removed 8 bases at V and 7 bases at J, leaving 14 bases unmatched. CDR1 is WSHSY, CDR2 SAAADI, per germline. The CDR3 consists of 15 residues. CDR3 nucleotide sequence: TGCGCCAGCTGGCCGTGGGAGGGCTCTGGAAATGAGCAGTTCTTC. This codes for CASWPWEGSGNEQFF.

The chain uses TRBV5-1 and TRBJ2-7; 8 bases fit TRBD1. CDR3 length equals 15 residues. Germline V gene data show CDR1 as SGHRS and CDR2 as YFSETQ. The trim removed 6 bases at V and 0 bases at J, leaving 8 bases unmatched. DNA for the CDR3: TGCGCCAGCAAGGTGCAGGGGGCAGTCTCCTACGAGCAGTACTTC. Translated: CASKVQGAVSYEQYF. Together with reference TRBV5-1 and TRBJ2-7, the CDR3 gives the full variable domain: KAGVTQTPRYLIKTRGQQVTLSCSPISGHRSVSWYQQTPGQGLQFLFEYFSETQRNKGNFPGRFSGRQFSNSRSEMNVSTLELGDSALYLCASKVQGAVSYEQYFGPGTRLTVT.

This chain connects TRBV11-2 to TRBJ2-7; maybe TRBD2 (5 bases). The CDR3 totals 13 residues. From germline, CDR1 is SGHAT and CDR2 FQNNGV. V shed 2 bases and J shed 5 bases, with 10 bases lying between them. The CDR3 here is CASSLRVGNEQYF. The CDR3 DNA reads as TGTGCCAGCAGCTTACGAGTCGGGAACGAGCAGTACTTC.

This clone has only one observation. This chain links TRBV28 with TRBJ2-7, with D possibly matching TRBD2 (6 bases). Germline V gene data show CDR1 as MDHEN and CDR2 as SYDVKM. The CDR3 covers 15 residues. V gave up 3 bases and J gave up 1 base, with 13 bases separating them. CDR3 nucleotide sequence: TGTGCCAGCAGTTTTACGAGACGGGGGTCCTACGAGCAGTACTTC. Its protein product is CASSFTRRGSYEQYF.

V usage is TRBV11-2 and J usage is TRBJ2-5; the D gene is possibly TRBD2 (6 bases). The V gene lost 4 bases and the J gene lost 5 bases, with 11 bases spanning the gap. The CDR3 has 13 residues. Germline V gene data show CDR1 as SGHAT and CDR2 as FQNNGV. DNA for the CDR3: TGTGCCAGCAGCTATGGTCGGGAGGAGACCCAGTACTTC. Amino acid sequence: CASSYGREETQYF.

The chain employs TRBV5-1 and TRBJ2-1; D call uncertain. The V and J ends lost 1 base and 7 bases respectively, with 12 bases between them. Germline V CDR1 and CDR2: SGHRS, YFSETQ. The CDR3 loop spans 14 amino acids. The CDR3 reads CASSLTGLLNEQFF. CDR3 nucleotide sequence: TGCGCCAGCAGCTTGACCGGTCTTTTGAATGAGCAGTTCTTC.

This rearrangement joins TRBV19 to TRBJ1-1; 11 nucleotides align to TRBD1. Looked up from germline, CDR1 is LNHDA and CDR2 is SQIVND (reference sequence). J gave up 3 bases and V 4 bases, and 10 bases lay outside the gene matches. This CDR3 is built from 17 residues. Written as DNA, the CDR3 is TGTGCCAGTAGTACCCTTGGACAGGGGGCTAAGGACACTGAAGCTTTCTTT. Translation: CASSTLGQGAKDTEAFF.

This clone turned up a few times. V gene TRBV28 combines with J gene TRBJ2-1; 10 nucleotides align to TRBD2. The J segment lost 4 bases and the V segment lost 8 bases, leaving 8 bases of the junction unmatched. This CDR3 has 15 residues. Germline V lookup: CDR1 MDHEN, CDR2 SYDVKM. CDR3 sequence (DNA): TGTGCCAGCCAACTAGCGGGAAGGAGGTACAATGAGCAGTTCTTC. Translated, it gives CASQLAGRRYNEQFF.

This chain connects TRBV5-1 to TRBJ2-7, with D maybe TRBD1 (5 bases). V dropped 0 bases and J dropped 0 bases, with 7 bases sitting between them. CDR3 size: 14 residues. CDR1 and CDR2 from the germline V gene are SGHRS and YFSETQ. This chain's CDR3 is CASSLGQSSYEQYF. CDR3 bases: TGCGCCAGCAGCTTGGGACAGAGCTCCTACGAGCAGTACTTC.

This chain connects TRBV28 to TRBJ2-3, with D perhaps matching TRBD2 (5 bases). Germline-derived CDR1 and CDR2 are MDHEN and SYDVKM. The CDR3 covers 13 residues. V was pared by 5 bases and J by 4 bases, with 10 bases between. CDR3 coding DNA: TGTGCCAGCAGTCCCAAGGAGGCAGATACGCAGTATTTT. Translation gives CASSPKEADTQYF.

J is TRBJ2-3 and V is TRBV24-1; TRBD2 matches at 11 bases. Germline V gene data show CDR1 as KGHDR and CDR2 as SFDVKD. V gave up 9 bases and J gave up 4 bases; unmatched junction bases: 11. This CDR3 is built from 16 residues. CDR3 amino acids: CATGPGLAGGADTQYF. The CDR3 DNA follows: TGTGCCACCGGTCCGGGTCTAGCGGGAGGAGCAGATACGCAGTATTTT.

The rearrangement links TRBV15 to TRBJ2-7; perhaps TRBD2 as D (5 bases). Germline-derived CDR1 and CDR2 are LNHNV and YYDKDF (reference sequence). There are 14 residues in the CDR3. V was cut by 7 bases and J by 5 bases, with 18 bases left in between. This chain's CDR3 is CATTEAPFGNEQYF. The CDR3 DNA follows: TGTGCCACCACAGAGGCTCCTTTCGGGAACGAGCAGTACTTC.

V is TRBV5-6 and J is TRBJ2-1; D gene unclear. Germline CDR1 SGHDT, CDR2 YYEEEE. The CDR3 is 13 amino acids. Trimming took off 2 bases at V and 7 bases at J, with 10 bases between the two ends. CDR3 DNA: TGTGCCAGCAGCTTTGGTCGGTCGAATGAGCAGTTCTTC. Protein: CASSFGRSNEQFF.

The V call is TRBV28, the J call TRBJ1-2, with D possibly being TRBD1 (5 bases). Trimming took 4 bases from V and 9 from J, leaving 12 bases between them. CDR1 and CDR2 (germline): MDHEN, SYDVKM. This CDR3 region has 12 residues. The CDR3 loop reads CASSSPGVSYTF. CDR3 DNA sequence: TGTGCCAGCAGTTCCCCGGGGGTGAGCTACACCTTC.